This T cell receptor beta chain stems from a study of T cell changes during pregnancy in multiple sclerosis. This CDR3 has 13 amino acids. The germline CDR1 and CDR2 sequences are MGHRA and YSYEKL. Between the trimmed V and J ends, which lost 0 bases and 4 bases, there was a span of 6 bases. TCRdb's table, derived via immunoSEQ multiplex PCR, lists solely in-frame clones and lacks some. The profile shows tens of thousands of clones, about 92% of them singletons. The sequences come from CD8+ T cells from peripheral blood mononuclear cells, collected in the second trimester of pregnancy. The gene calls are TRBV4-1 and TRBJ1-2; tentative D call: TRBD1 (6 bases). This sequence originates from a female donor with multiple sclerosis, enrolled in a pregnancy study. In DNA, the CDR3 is TGCGCCAGCAGCCAAGAGGACAGCTATGGCTACACCTTC. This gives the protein CASSQEDSYGYTF.